The table lists the clone carrying this T cell receptor beta chain with a few counts. Its specificity is unknown. The record originates from a study of T cell repertoires in cytomegalovirus infection. MiXCR was run by TCRdb on the reads, yielding one entry per CDR3 protein. This sample has approximately 730,000 distinct CDR3 sequences, with around a third found just once. V was shortened by 1 base and J by 4 bases, with 17 bases between the two germline ends. This CDR3 is built from 16 residues. Study-wide findings and caveats: HLA-C-restricted CMV-specific TCR beta clonotypes prevailed in the ex vivo response.

The sequence derives from a human donor in good health (CMV status not recorded). Some clones in this sample may be carry-over from other donors' samples. The specimen comprised cultured PBMCs, sampled from culture after CMV antigen stimulation. The chain recombines TRBV12-3 or TRBV12-4 with TRBJ2-7, with D possibly TRBD2 on 7 matching bases. The CDR3 nucleotides are TGTGCCAGCAGTTTAGGGGGGGGCAGGGGATATTACGAGCAGTACTTC. Protein sequence: CASSLGGGRGYYEQYF.